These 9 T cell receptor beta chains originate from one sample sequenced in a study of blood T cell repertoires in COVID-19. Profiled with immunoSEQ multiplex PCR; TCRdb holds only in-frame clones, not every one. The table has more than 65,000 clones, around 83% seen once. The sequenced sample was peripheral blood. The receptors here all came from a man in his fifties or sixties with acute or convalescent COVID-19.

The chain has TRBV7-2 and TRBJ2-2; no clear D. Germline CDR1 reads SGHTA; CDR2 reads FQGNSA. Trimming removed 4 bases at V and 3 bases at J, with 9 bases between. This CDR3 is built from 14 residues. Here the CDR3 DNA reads TGTGCCAGCAGCTCTTACACCTACACCGGGGAGCTGTTTTTT. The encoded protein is CASSSYTYTGELFF.

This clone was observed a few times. CDR3 residues: CASSVAPWGEAFF. The CDR3, as DNA: TGTGCCAGCAGCGTAGCGCCGTGGGGTGAAGCTTTCTTT. The chain uses TRBV7-3 and TRBJ1-1; the D is unclear. The CDR3 runs 13 residues. The V gene lost 5 bases and the J gene lost 7 bases, with 14 bases spanning the gap. In germline, CDR1 is SGHTA, CDR2 FQGTGA.

CDR3 sequence: CASSPSDRTYEQYF. DNA for the CDR3: TGTGCCAGCAGCCCCTCGGACAGAACCTACGAGCAGTACTTC. The chain employs TRBV28 and TRBJ2-7; possible D gene TRBD1, 6 bases. Per the germline V gene, CDR1 is MDHEN and CDR2 is SYDVKM. The CDR3 has 14 residues. Trimming left V 6 bases short and J 2 bases short, with 14 bases between.

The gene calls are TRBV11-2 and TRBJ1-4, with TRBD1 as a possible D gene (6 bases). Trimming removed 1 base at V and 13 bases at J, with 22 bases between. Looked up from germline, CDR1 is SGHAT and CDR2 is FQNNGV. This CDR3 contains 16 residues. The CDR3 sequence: CASSLVGSPGGAILFF. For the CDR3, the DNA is TGTGCCAGCAGCTTAGTGGGAAGCCCGGGGGGCGCGATACTGTTTTTT.

The CDR3 sequence: CASSLAIYEQYF. CDR3 DNA sequence: TGTGCCAGCAGTTTAGCTATCTACGAGCAGTACTTC. The V and J genes are TRBV12-3 or TRBV12-4 and TRBJ2-7; D not certain. V was pared by 0 bases and J by 3 bases, with 3 bases between. The CDR3 totals 12 residues.

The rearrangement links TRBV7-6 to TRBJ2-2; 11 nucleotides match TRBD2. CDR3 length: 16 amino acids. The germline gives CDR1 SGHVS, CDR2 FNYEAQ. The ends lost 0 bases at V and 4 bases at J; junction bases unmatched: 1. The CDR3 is CASSLATSGITGELFF. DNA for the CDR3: TGTGCCAGCAGCTTAGCGACTAGCGGGATCACCGGGGAGCTGTTTTTT.

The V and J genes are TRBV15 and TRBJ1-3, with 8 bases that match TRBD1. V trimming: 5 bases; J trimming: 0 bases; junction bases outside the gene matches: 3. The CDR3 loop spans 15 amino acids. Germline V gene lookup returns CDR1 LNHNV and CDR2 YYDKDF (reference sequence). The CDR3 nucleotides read TGTGCCACCAGCCCGGACAGGGCCTCTGGAAACACCATATATTTT. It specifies CATSPDRASGNTIYF.

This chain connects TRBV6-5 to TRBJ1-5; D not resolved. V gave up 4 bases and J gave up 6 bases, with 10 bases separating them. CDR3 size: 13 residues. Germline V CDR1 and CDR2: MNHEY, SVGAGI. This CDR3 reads CASSSRERQPQHF. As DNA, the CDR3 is TGTGCCAGCAGTTCGAGAGAGCGTCAGCCCCAGCATTTT.

CDR3 coding DNA: TGTGCCAGCAGTCCGGGACAGGGGCAAAAACTGTTTTTT. Amino acid sequence: CASSPGQGQKLFF. The chain couples TRBV12-3 or TRBV12-4 to TRBJ1-4; 10 positions agree with TRBD1. Trimming took 5 bases from V and 9 from J; bases not matched to a gene: 3. This CDR3 has 13 amino acids.